One sample yielded the 8 T cell receptor beta chains listed below, sequenced in a study of blood T cell repertoires in COVID-19. Generated by immunoSEQ multiplex PCR, the TCRdb table keeps only in-frame clones and is missing some. This sample has 220,000 or so clones, with about 85% found just once. Sequencing was done on a sample of peripheral blood. The receptors stem from a woman in her forties or fifties with COVID-19, enrolled during active disease.

The genes are TRBV11-3 and TRBJ2-4; D is perhaps TRBD1 (8 bases). V dropped 5 bases and J dropped 7 bases, with 15 bases sitting between them. The CDR3 contains 14 residues. Germline V lookup: CDR1 SGHNT, CDR2 YENEEA. The CDR3 DNA follows: TGTGCCAGCAGCACAGGGGGAGGGATCAACATTCAGTACTTC. Residues: CASSTGGGINIQYF.

This chain uses TRBV3-1 (or the pseudogene TRBV3-2) with TRBJ1-6; D is unclear. Germline assignment: CDR1 LGHDT and CDR2 YNNKEL (reference sequence). The CDR3 loop spans 14 amino acids. The V end lost 5 bases, the J end lost 11 bases, and 16 bases lay between the germline ends. The CDR3 reads CASSSHPLRPPLHF. In DNA form, the CDR3 reads TGTGCCAGCAGCTCTCACCCTCTACGTCCACCCCTCCACTTT.

This chain joins TRBV27 and TRBJ1-2; D remains ambiguous. The CDR3 spans 16 residues. Germline values: CDR1 MNHEY, CDR2 SMNVEV (reference sequence). V was clipped by 5 bases and J by 4 bases, with 20 bases between them. This CDR3 is CASSPLSDSYSYGYTF. The CDR3 coding sequence is TGTGCCAGCAGTCCATTAAGTGACTCTTACTCCTATGGCTACACCTTC.

The gene calls are TRBV7-8 and TRBJ1-1; D remains ambiguous. CDR1 SGHVS and CDR2 FQNEAQ come from the germline V gene. V shed 5 bases and J shed 5 bases, with 18 bases lying between them. The CDR3 is made up of 15 amino acids. The CDR3 coding sequence is TGTGCCAGCAGCCTCCCAAAGCGGGGAGGGACTGAAGCTTTCTTT. This gives the protein CASSLPKRGGTEAFF.

V usage is TRBV6-5 and J usage is TRBJ2-7; D unresolved. This CDR3 is 13 amino acids long. The germline V gene encodes CDR1 MNHEY and CDR2 SVGAGI. Trimming took 7 bases from V and 8 from J, leaving 18 bases between them. The CDR3: CASNLASTLKQYV. Written as DNA, the CDR3 is TGTGCCAGCAATCTTGCCTCGACACTGAAGCAGTACGTC.

The sample holds one count of this clone. In DNA, the CDR3 is TGTGCCAGCAGGAACAGGGGCGGAAACACAGATACGCAGTATTTT. This encodes CASRNRGGNTDTQYF. The chain carries TRBV11-2 and TRBJ2-3; TRBD1 agrees at 7 bases. V dropped 6 bases and J dropped 2; count of bases not matched to a gene: 8. The germline gives CDR1 SGHAT, CDR2 FQNNGV. This CDR3 comprises 15 residues.

This chain connects TRBV11-3 to TRBJ2-7; D not certain. CDR3 length equals 15 residues. The V and J ends lost 4 bases and 3 bases respectively, with 16 bases between them. CDR1 SGHNT and CDR2 YENEEA come from the germline V gene. In DNA form, the CDR3 reads TGTGCCAGCAGCTCCTTCTTCCGGTCCTTCTACGAGCAGTACTTC. Translating gives CASSSFFRSFYEQYF.

The chain links TRBV5-1 to TRBJ2-7, with a weak D call TRBD2 (6 bases). CDR1 is SGHRS and CDR2 is YFSETQ in the germline V gene. This CDR3 spans 14 amino acids. The ends were cut back, 5 bases at V and 0 bases at J, with 12 bases in the middle. CDR3 in DNA: TGCGCCAGCAGTTTAGCGGCGACCTCCTACGAGCAGTACTTC. Translation: CASSLAATSYEQYF.